The sequence of this T cell receptor beta chain was determined in a study of control samples from healthy donors and cancer patients. Trimming cost V 2 bases and J 1 base; bases outside gene matches: 7. Per the germline V gene, CDR1 is MRHNA and CDR2 is SNTAGT. The length of the CDR3 is 16 residues. The assay was immunoSEQ multiplex PCR, and TCRdb's table has in-frame clones only and misses some. The specimen's table records under 200,000 clones. The TCR sequence derives from a young woman in good health. The sample comprised blood. The V and J genes are TRBV6-4 and TRBJ1-2; 7 bases match TRBD1. The CDR3 region has the DNA TGTGCCAGCAGTGACCCGGGCAGGGGGGATAACTATGGCTACACCTTC. The encoded protein is CASSDPGRGDNYGYTF.